These 16 T cell receptor beta chains originate from one sample sequenced in a study of neurological immune-mediated disorders. Using its own MiXCR run on the 5' RACE reads, TCRdb lists one record per CDR3 protein. The sample comprises under 20,000 distinct CDR3 sequences, roughly 2.6% of which are singletons, and 5.5% rests with the top ten. Sequences were obtained from PBMCs. Receptor source: a woman between 18 and 29 years old with multiple sclerosis.

This clonotype appeared many times. The rearrangement links TRBV6-5 to TRBJ1-1, with TRBD1 as a possible D gene (5 bases). Germline values: CDR1 MNHEY, CDR2 SVGAGI. Trimming took 4 bases from V and 1 from J, leaving 16 bases between them. This CDR3 contains 16 residues. CDR3 bases: TGTGCCAGCAGTTCACTCCCGGGAAGGGGGAACACTGAAGCTTTCTTT. The encoded protein is CASSSLPGRGNTEAFF.

This clonotype was observed a handful of times. The chain uses TRBV11-2 and TRBJ1-3; possibly TRBD1 for D (6 bases). V gave up 2 bases and J gave up 1 base, with 18 bases separating them. The CDR3 runs 18 residues. From germline, CDR1 is SGHAT and CDR2 FQNNGV. The CDR3 bases are TGTGCCAGCAGCTTACGGGTTAGGAGGGACAAATCTGGAAACACCATATATTTT. This gives the protein CASSLRVRRDKSGNTIYF. The whole variable domain, remainder taken from reference TRBV11-2 and TRBJ1-3, is EAGVAQSPRYKIIEKRQSVAFWCNPISGHATLYWYQQILGQGPKLLIQFQNNGVVDDSQLPKDRFSAERLKGVDSTLKIQPAKLEDSAVYLCASSLRVRRDKSGNTIYFGEGSWLTVV.

This clonotype was recorded at least ten times. V is TRBV6-6 and J is TRBJ1-1, with no clear D. Between the trimmed V and J ends, which lost 6 bases and 8 bases, there was a span of 10 bases. The CDR3 is 11 amino acids. Germline V gene sequence: CDR1 MNHNY, CDR2 SVGAGI (reference sequence). The CDR3 loop reads CASRIQSEAFF. CDR3 coding DNA: TGTGCCAGCAGGATCCAGTCCGAAGCTTTCTTT.

This clonotype was counted ten times or more. The chain recombines TRBV12-3 or TRBV12-4 with TRBJ1-4; 8 bases map to TRBD1. The CDR3 contains 14 residues. V dropped 7 bases and J dropped 6; count of bases not matched to a gene: 7. The CDR3 reads CASTRDRGDEKLFF. Written as DNA, the CDR3 is TGTGCCAGCACCCGAGACAGGGGTGATGAAAAACTGTTTTTT.

The chain combines TRBV2 with TRBJ1-2, with D unclear. The CDR3 is made up of 10 amino acids. Germline V CDR1 and CDR2: SNHLY, FYNNEI. V lost 3 bases, J lost 8 bases, and 4 bases lay in between. The CDR3 protein is CASSDRGYTF. The CDR3 coding sequence is TGTGCCAGCAGTGACCGCGGCTACACCTTC.

This clonotype was recorded at least ten times. The chain couples TRBV20-1 to TRBJ1-2, with a weak D call TRBD1 (6 bases). There are 17 residues in the CDR3. In germline, CDR1 is DFQATT, CDR2 SNEGSKA (reference sequence). V lost 0 bases and J lost 2, with 19 bases in between. The CDR3 region has the DNA TGCAGTGCTAGAGAAACAGGGAACTACGCGCTAAACTATGGCTACACCTTC. This translates into CSARETGNYALNYGYTF.

The table lists this clonotype with many counts. The CDR3 region has the DNA TGTGCCAGCAGTTTACTACAGAGAACAGACCTGAACACTGAAGCTTTCTTT. Translation: CASSLLQRTDLNTEAFF. J is TRBJ1-1 and V is TRBV27; D call uncertain. V was shortened by 2 bases and J by 0 bases, with 16 bases between the two germline ends. The germline CDR1 and CDR2 sequences are MNHEY and SMNVEV (reference sequence). The CDR3 is made up of 17 amino acids.

In its sample, this clonotype is medium-sized. The genes are TRBV12-3 or TRBV12-4 and TRBJ1-1; weak D call: TRBD1 (5 bases). V was clipped by 3 bases and J by 1 base, with 9 bases between them. The CDR3 runs 14 residues. The CDR3 DNA sequence: TGTGCCAGCAGTTTCGGCAGGGCGAACACTGAAGCTTTCTTT. This gives the protein CASSFGRANTEAFF.

This clonotype was seen at least ten times. The rearrangement links TRBV12-3 or TRBV12-4 to TRBJ2-5; D ambiguous. Trimming cost V 5 bases and J 1 base, with 11 bases left between them. The CDR3 spans 14 residues. CDR3 region: CASSHTAIQETQYF. DNA of the CDR3: TGTGCCAGCAGTCACACAGCGATCCAAGAGACCCAGTACTTC.

This clonotype was counted ten times or more. The chain joins TRBV20-1 to TRBJ1-2; maybe TRBD1 (5 bases). Germline lookup yields CDR1 DFQATT and CDR2 SNEGSKA (reference sequence). The CDR3 runs 15 residues. The germline V and J ends were trimmed by 0 bases and 4 bases, with 15 bases remaining between them. The DNA of the CDR3 is TGCAGTGCTAGAGACGGGGCCAGGGCCCTCTATGGCTACACCTTC. This encodes CSARDGARALYGYTF.

This clonotype was observed at least ten times. The chain carries TRBV7-2 and TRBJ1-4; TRBD1 might be the D (5 bases). CDR1 and CDR2 from the germline V gene are SGHTA and FQGNSA. The CDR3 length is 13 residues. The V end lost 9 bases, the J end lost 4 bases, and 12 bases lay between the germline ends. The CDR3 reads CASTGTLNEKLFF. The CDR3 bases are TGTGCCAGTACCGGGACCCTTAATGAAAAACTGTTTTTT.

This clonotype has a count of ten or more. This rearrangement joins TRBV29-1 to TRBJ2-2; maybe TRBD2 (6 bases). There are 16 residues in the CDR3. Germline CDR1 is SQVTM and CDR2 is ANQGSEA. With 1 base removed from V and 6 bases from J, the gap between germline ends came to 18 bases. The CDR3 bases are TGCAGCGTTGAAGTCGGGATGACTAGAACCCCCGGGGAGCTGTTTTTT. Its protein is CSVEVGMTRTPGELFF.

This clonotype was seen many times. The rearrangement joins TRBV5-1 to TRBJ1-1, with TRBD1 identical over 7 bases. Germline assignment: CDR1 SGHRS and CDR2 YFSETQ. V shed 0 bases, J shed 6 bases, and the junction held 11 bases outside the gene matches. CDR3 length equals 16 residues. The CDR3 sequence: CASSLEFRGGRAEAFF. The CDR3 DNA follows: TGCGCCAGCAGCTTGGAGTTTAGAGGGGGCAGAGCTGAAGCTTTCTTT.

The chain has TRBV12-3 or TRBV12-4 and TRBJ2-1, with TRBD2 matching over 8 bases. The trim removed 3 bases at V and 9 bases at J, leaving 10 bases unmatched. The CDR3 spans 15 residues. The CDR3 sequence: CASSFRGGQLSEQFF. The DNA for the CDR3 is TGTGCCAGCAGTTTTCGCGGGGGGCAACTCAGTGAGCAGTTCTTC.

This clonotype appeared many times. V usage is TRBV5-1 and J usage is TRBJ2-3; TRBD1 might be the D (6 bases). Trimming took 4 bases from V and 5 from J, leaving 14 bases between them. The CDR3 contains 14 residues. The germline V gene has CDR1 SGHRS and CDR2 YFSETQ. The CDR3, as DNA: TGCGCCAGCAGCATTAACCAGGGGAAAGATACGCAGTATTTT. Its translation: CASSINQGKDTQYF. Full variable domain (rest looked up from reference TRBV5-1 and TRBJ2-3): KAGVTQTPRYLIKTRGQQVTLSCSPISGHRSVSWYQQTPGQGLQFLFEYFSETQRNKGNFPGRFSGRQFSNSRSEMNVSTLELGDSALYLCASSINQGKDTQYFGPGTRLTVL.

This clonotype was counted ten times or more. J is TRBJ1-1 and V is TRBV2, with D possibly TRBD1 on 5 matching bases. V lost 7 bases and J lost 10, with 13 bases in between. This CDR3 has 11 amino acids. Germline loops: CDR1 SNHLY, CDR2 FYNNEI. For the CDR3, the DNA is TGTGCCAGCACCGACAGTTTATCAGCTTTCTTT. It is translated as CASTDSLSAFF.